The clone carrying this TCR beta chain turned up a few times. Its matching antigen is unknown. Sequencing templates came from extracted RNA that was reverse transcribed into cDNA. The assay was immunoSEQ multiplex PCR, and TCRdb's table has in-frame clones only and misses some. The sample has 150,000 or so clones, 85% to 90% seen once. From germline, CDR1 is MGHRA and CDR2 YSYEKL. The CDR3 consists of 16 residues. V lost 3 bases and J lost 5; bases outside the gene matches: 6. Peripheral blood, together with lesional scalp punch biopsies, was collected from alopecia areata patients. The record originates from a study of CD8+ T cells in alopecia areata. Study at large: Once tofacitinib had been taken for 6 to 18 months, 6 months off drug followed.

Study conclusions and caveats: Lesional tissue from the scalp (especially in alopecia totalis/universalis) showed higher clonality than normal scalp.

The rearrangement joins TRBV4-1 to TRBJ2-2; TRBD2 agrees at 10 bases. This sequence originates from a human donor with alopecia areata. This specimen consisted of CD8+ T cells sorted from blood, obtained at week 0. The CDR3 DNA is TGCGCCAGCAGCCACCTAGCGGGAGTCAGGACCGGGGAGCTGTTTTTT. Its protein is CASSHLAGVRTGELFF.